The clone carrying this TCR beta chain was observed a few times. The target antigen is unknown. Alongside CTLA-4 blockade with ipilimumab, patients with chemo-refractory metastatic non-small-cell lung cancer received focal radiation. The record originates from a study of radiotherapy plus CTLA-4 blockade in lung cancer. Overall study context: Overall, 15% to 20% of patients showed an objective response, while 25% to 40% attained disease control.

This CDR3 spans 15 amino acids. The germline gives CDR1 SNHLY, CDR2 FYNNEI. Trimming cost V 6 bases and J 0 bases; bases outside gene matches: 4. Study-wide results and caveats: Per reports, early blood T cell clone dynamics, plus interferon-beta, forecast response most strongly. TCR clones of tumor origin grew in blood after radiotherapy plus ipilimumab.

Profiling relied on immunoSEQ multiplex PCR, and the TCRdb table lists in-frame clones only, not all of them. Found here are tens of thousands of clones, roughly 85% of them singletons; the top ten hold about a quarter. This chain links TRBV2 with TRBJ2-2; 7 bases fit TRBD1. The material was peripheral blood, obtained from a patient treated with radiotherapy plus ipilimumab. The receptor was derived from a human donor with non-small cell lung cancer whose response to radiotherapy plus ipilimumab could not be evaluated. The CDR3 loop is CASRHRGPNTGELFF. The CDR3 DNA reads as TGTGCCAGCAGGCACAGGGGCCCGAACACCGGGGAGCTGTTTTTT. The variable domain in full, with the rest retrieved from reference TRBV2 and TRBJ2-2, is EPEVTQTPSHQVTQMGQEVILRCVPISNHLYFYWYRQILGQKVEFLVSFYNNEISEKSEIFDDQFSVERPDGSNFTLKIRSTKLEDSAMYFCASRHRGPNTGELFFGEGSRLTVL.